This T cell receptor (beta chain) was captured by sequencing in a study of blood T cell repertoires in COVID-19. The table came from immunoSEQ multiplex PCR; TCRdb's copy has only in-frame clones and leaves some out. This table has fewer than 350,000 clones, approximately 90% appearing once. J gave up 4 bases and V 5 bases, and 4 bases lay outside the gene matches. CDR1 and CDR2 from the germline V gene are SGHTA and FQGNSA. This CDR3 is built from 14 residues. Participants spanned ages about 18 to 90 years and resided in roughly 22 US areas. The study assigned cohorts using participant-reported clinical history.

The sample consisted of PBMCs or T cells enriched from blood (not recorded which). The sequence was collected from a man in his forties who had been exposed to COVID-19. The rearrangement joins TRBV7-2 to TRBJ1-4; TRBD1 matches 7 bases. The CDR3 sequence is CASSPTGLNEKLFF. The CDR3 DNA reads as TGTGCCAGCAGCCCGACAGGGCTTAATGAAAAACTGTTTTTT.